The TCR beta chain described here comes from a study of cytomegalovirus exposure and HLA in healthy donors. Sequenced by immunoSEQ multiplex PCR; TCRdb stores in-frame clones only, minus some. The table lists 160,000 or so clones, more than 70% of them singletons. The CDR3 totals 14 residues. Germline V gives CDR1 SGHKS, CDR2 YYEKEE (reference sequence). V trimming: 4 bases; J trimming: 3 bases; junction bases outside the gene matches: 5. The chain employs TRBV5-5 and TRBJ2-7; the match to TRBD1 covers 9 bases. Sequenced input: PBMCs. The clonotype originates from a man younger than 35 in good health and CMV-seronegative. CDR3 DNA sequence: TGTGCCAGCAGCCTAGGACAGGGGAGCTACGAGCAGTACTTC. As protein: CASSLGQGSYEQYF.